The clone carrying this T cell receptor (beta chain) has more than one count but fewer than ten. These data belong to a study of cytomegalovirus exposure and HLA in healthy donors. The V and J ends lost 10 bases and 1 base respectively, with 13 bases between them. The CDR3 extends over 13 amino acids. Germline-derived CDR1 and CDR2 are ENHRY and SYGVKD. The PCR contained 60 Vbeta and 13 Jbeta primers. TCRdb's table, derived via immunoSEQ multiplex PCR, lists solely in-frame clones and lacks some. The sample lists roughly 100,000 clones, about a tenth occurring once. Source material: PBMCs. The clonotype was recovered from a man aged 40-49 years in good health and CMV-seropositive. The chain uses TRBV10-3 and TRBJ1-1; no clear D. CDR3 bases: TGTGCCACCCGAGGAGGGCAGAACACTGAAGCTTTCTTT. It encodes CATRGGQNTEAFF.